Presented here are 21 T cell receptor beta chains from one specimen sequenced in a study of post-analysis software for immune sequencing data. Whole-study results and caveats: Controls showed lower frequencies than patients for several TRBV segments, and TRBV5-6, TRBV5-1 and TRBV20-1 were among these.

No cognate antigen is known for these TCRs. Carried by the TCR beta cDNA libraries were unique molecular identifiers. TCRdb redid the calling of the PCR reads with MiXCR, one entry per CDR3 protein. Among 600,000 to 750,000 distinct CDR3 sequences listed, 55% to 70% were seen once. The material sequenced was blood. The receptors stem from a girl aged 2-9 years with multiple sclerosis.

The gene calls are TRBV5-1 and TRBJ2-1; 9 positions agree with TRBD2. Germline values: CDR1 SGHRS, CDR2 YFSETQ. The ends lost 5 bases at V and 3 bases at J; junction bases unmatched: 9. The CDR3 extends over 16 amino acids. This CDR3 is CASSFPLAGNYNEQFF. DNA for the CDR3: TGCGCCAGCAGTTTTCCCCTAGCGGGGAACTACAATGAGCAGTTCTTC.

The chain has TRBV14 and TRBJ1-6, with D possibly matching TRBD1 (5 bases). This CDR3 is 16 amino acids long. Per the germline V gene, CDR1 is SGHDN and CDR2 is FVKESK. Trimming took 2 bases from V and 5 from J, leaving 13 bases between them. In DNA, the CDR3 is TGTGCCAGCAGCCAAAGGAGGGCGGGGGATAATTCACCCCTCCACTTT. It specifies CASSQRRAGDNSPLHF.

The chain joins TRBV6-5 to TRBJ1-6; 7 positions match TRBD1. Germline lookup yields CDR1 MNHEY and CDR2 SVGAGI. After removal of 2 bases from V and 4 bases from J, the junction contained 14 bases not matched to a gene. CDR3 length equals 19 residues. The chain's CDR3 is CASSYPNPRPGQYNSPLHF. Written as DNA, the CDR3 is TGTGCCAGCAGTTACCCGAACCCACGACCGGGACAGTATAATTCACCCCTCCACTTT.

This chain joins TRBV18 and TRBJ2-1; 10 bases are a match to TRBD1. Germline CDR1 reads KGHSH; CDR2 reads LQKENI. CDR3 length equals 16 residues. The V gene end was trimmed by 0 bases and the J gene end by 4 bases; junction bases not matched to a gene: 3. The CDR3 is CASSPPGQGTYNEQFF. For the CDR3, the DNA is TGTGCCAGCTCACCACCGGGACAGGGGACTTACAATGAGCAGTTCTTC. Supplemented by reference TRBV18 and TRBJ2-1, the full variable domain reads NAGVMQNPRHLVRRRGQEARLRCSPMKGHSHVYWYRQLPEEGLKFMVYLQKENIIDESGMPKERFSAEFPKEGPSILRIQQVVRGDSAAYFCASSPPGQGTYNEQFFGPGTRLTVL.

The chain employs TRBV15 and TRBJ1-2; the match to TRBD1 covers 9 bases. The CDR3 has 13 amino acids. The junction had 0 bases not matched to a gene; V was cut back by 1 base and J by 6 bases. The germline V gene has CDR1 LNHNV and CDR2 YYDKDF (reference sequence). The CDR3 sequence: CATSRGQGDGYTF. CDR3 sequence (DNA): TGTGCCACCAGCAGAGGACAGGGGGATGGCTACACCTTC. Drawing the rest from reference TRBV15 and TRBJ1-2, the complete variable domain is DAMVIQNPRYQVTQFGKPVTLSCSQTLNHNVMYWYQQKSSQAPKLLFHYYDKDFNNEADTPDNFQSRRPNTSFCFLDIRSPGLGDTAMYLCATSRGQGDGYTFGSGTRLTVV.

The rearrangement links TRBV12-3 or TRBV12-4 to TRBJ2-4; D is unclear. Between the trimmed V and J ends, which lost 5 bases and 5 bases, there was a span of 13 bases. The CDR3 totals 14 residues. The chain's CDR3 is CASSISGSENIQYF. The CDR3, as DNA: TGTGCCAGCAGTATTAGTGGATCGGAAAACATTCAGTACTTC.

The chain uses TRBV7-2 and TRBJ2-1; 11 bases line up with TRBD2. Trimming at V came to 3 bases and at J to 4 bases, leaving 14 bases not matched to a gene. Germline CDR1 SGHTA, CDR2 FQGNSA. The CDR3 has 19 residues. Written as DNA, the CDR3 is TGTGCCAGCAGCTTCCCCGCCTCACCCCTAGCGGGGGGTTACAATGAGCAGTTCTTC. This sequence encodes CASSFPASPLAGGYNEQFF. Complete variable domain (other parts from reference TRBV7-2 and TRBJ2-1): GAGVSQSPSNKVTEKGKDVELRCDPISGHTALYWYRQSLGQGLEFLIYFQGNSAPDKSGLPSDRFSAERTGGSVSTLTIQRTQQEDSAVYLCASSFPASPLAGGYNEQFFGPGTRLTVL.

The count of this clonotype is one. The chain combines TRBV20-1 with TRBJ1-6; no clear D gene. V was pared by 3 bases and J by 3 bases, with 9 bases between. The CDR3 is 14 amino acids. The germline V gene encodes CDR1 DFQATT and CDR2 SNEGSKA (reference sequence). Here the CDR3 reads CSASGKFYNSPLHF. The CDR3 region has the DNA TGCAGTGCTAGCGGGAAATTCTATAATTCACCCCTCCACTTT.

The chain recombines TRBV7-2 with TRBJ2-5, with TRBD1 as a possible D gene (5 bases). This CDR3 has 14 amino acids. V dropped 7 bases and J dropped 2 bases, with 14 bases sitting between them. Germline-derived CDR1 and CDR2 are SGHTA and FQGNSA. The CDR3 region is CASTHQAGQETQYF. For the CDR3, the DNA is TGTGCCAGCACCCACCAGGCAGGGCAAGAGACCCAGTACTTC.

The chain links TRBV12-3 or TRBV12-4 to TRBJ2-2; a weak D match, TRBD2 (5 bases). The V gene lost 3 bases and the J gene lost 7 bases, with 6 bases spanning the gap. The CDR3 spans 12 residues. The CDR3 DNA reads TGTGCCAGCAGTTTTAGCGACGGGGAGCTGTTTTTT. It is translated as CASSFSDGELFF.

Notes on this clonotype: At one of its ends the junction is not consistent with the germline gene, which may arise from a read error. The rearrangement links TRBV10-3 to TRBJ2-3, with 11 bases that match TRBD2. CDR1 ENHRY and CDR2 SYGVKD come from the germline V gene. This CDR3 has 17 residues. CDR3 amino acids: CAISKSGTSGLSDTQYF. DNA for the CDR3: TGTGCCATCAGTAAGTCCGGGACTAGCGGACTATCAGATACGCAGTATTTT.

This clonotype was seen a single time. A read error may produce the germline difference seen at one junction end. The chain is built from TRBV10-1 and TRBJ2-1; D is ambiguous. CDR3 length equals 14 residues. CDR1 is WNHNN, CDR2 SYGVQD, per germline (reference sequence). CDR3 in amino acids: CASRESMPPNEQFF. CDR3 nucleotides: TGCGCCAGCAGGGAGTCGATGCCACCCAATGAGCAGTTCTTC.

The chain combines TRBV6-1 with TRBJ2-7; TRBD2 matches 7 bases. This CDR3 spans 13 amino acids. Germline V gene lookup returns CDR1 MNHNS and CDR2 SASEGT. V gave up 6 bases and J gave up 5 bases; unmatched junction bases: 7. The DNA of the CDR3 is TGTGCCAGCAGCCGGGGAGGGTATGACGAGCAGTACTTC. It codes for CASSRGGYDEQYF.

CDR3 nucleotides: TGTGCCATCAGCTCCACAGGGGATCAGCCCCAGCATTTT. This sequence encodes CAISSTGDQPQHF. V is TRBV10-3 and J is TRBJ1-5; TRBD1 matches 7 bases. Germline V gives CDR1 ENHRY, CDR2 SYGVKD. CDR3 length: 13 amino acids. The trim removed 6 bases at V and 5 bases at J, leaving 4 bases unmatched.

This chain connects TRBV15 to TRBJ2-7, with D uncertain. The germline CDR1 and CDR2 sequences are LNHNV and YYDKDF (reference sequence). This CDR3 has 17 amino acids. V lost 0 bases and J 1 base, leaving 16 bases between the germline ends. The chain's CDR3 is CATSRDLSGTRSYEQYF. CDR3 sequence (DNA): TGTGCCACCAGCAGAGATCTATCAGGAACCCGATCCTACGAGCAGTACTTC.

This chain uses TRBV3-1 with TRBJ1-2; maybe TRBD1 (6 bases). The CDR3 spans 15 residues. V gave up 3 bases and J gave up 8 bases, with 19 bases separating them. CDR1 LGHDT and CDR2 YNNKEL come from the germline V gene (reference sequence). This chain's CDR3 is CASSQRAVGGEGYTF. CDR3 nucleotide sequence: TGTGCCAGCAGCCAGAGAGCCGTAGGGGGTGAAGGCTACACCTTC.

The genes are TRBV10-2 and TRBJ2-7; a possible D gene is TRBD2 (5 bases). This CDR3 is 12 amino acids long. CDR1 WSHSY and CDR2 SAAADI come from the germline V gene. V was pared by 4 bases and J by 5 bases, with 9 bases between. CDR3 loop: CASSVEGNEQYF. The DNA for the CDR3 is TGCGCCAGCAGTGTAGAGGGAAACGAGCAGTACTTC.

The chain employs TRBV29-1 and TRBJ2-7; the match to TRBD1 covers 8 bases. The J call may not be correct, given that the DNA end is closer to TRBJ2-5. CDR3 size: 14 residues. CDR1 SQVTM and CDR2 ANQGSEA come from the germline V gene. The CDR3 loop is CSVEARGLGETQYF. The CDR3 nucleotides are TGCAGCGTTGAAGCCAGGGGGCTTGGAGAGACCCAGTACTTC.

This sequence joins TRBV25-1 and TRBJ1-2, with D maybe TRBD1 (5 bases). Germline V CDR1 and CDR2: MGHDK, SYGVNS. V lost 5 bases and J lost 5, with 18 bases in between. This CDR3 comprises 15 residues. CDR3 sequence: CASSNRGALGYGYTF. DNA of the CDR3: TGTGCCAGCAGTAATCGAGGGGCGCTGGGGTATGGCTACACCTTC.

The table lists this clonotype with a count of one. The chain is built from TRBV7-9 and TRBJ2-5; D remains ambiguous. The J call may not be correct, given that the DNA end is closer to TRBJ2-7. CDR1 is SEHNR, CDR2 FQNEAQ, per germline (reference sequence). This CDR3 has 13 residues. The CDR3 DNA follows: TGTGCCAGCAGCTTATCCATAAACTACGAGCAGTACTTC. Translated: CASSLSINYEQYF.

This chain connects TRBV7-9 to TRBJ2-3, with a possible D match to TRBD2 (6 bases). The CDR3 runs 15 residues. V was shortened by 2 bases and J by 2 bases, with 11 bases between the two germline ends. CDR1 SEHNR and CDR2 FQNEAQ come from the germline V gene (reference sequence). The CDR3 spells CASSLNGGNTDTQYF. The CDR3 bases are TGTGCCAGCAGCTTAAATGGGGGGAACACAGATACGCAGTATTTT.